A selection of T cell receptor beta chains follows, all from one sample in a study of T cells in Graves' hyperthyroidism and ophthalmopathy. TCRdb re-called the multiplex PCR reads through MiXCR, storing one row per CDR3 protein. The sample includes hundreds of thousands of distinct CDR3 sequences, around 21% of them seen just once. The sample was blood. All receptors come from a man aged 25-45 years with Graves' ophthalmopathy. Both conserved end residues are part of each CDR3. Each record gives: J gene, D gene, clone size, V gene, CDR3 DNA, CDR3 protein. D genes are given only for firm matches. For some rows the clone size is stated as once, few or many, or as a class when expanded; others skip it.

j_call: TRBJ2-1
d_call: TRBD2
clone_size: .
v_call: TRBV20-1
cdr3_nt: TGCAGTGCTAGACTAGCGGTGCTAGGCAATGAGCAGTTCTTC
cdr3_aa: CSARLAVLGNEQFF

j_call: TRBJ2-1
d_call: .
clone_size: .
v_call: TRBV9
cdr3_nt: TGTGCCAGCAGCGTTGAGACAGAGACCTACAATGAGCAGTTCTTC
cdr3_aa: CASSVETETYNEQFF

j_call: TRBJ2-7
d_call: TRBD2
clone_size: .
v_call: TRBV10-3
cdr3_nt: TGTGCCATCAGTGTTGGGAGTAGCGGGAGCTACGAGCAGTACTTC
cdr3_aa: CAISVGSSGSYEQYF

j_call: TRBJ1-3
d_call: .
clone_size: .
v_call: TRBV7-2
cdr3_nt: TGTGCCAGCAGCCCAAGAAGTCGGTCTGGAAACACCATATATTTT
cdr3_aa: CASSPRSRSGNTIYF

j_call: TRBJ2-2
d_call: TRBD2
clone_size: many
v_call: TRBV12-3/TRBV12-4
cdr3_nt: TGTGCCAGCAGTTTAGAAGCGGGACTCGTGAACACCGGGGAGCTGTTTTTT
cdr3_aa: CASSLEAGLVNTGELFF

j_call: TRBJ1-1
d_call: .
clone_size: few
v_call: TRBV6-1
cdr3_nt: TGTGCCAGCAGTACAATTGTTAGGGGAGCTGAAGCTTTCTTT
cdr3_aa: CASSTIVRGAEAFF

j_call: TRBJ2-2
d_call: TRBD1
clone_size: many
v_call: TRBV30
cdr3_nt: TGTGCCTGCAAAACCCAGGGGGCCAACACCGGGGAGCTGTTTTTT
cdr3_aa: CACKTQGANTGELFF

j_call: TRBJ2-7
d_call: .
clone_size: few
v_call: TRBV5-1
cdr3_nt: TGCGCCAGCAGCCAACCTCAGGGGACCCACAGAACCTACGAGCAGTACTTC
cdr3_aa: CASSQPQGTHRTYEQYF

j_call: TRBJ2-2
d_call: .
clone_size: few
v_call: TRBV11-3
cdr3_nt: TGTGCCAGCAGCCCTTCCCGGTCCGGGGAGCTGTTTTTT
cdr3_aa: CASSPSRSGELFF

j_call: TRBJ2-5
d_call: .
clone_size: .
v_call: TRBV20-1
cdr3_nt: TGCAGTGCTAGAGACAGGGGCTTTTCAGAGACCCAGTACTTC
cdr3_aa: CSARDRGFSETQYF

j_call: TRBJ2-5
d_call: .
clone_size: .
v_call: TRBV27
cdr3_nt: TGTGCCAGCAGGACGAGGGGGAGGGGAAACCAAGAGACCCAGTACTTC
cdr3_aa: CASRTRGRGNQETQYF

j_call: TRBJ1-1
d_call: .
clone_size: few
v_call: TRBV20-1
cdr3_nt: TGCAGTCCCCGAGGGAACACTGAAGCTTTCTTT
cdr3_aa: CSPRGNTEAFF

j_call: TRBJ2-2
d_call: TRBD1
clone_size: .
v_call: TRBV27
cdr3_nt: TGTGCCAGCAGTGCCAGGGGGCACGGGGAGCTGTTTTTT
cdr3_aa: CASSARGHGELFF

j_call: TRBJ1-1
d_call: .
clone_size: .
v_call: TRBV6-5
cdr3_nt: TGTGCCAGCAGTTACGCGGGGCCACGCAACACTGAAGCTTTCTTT
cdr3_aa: CASSYAGPRNTEAFF

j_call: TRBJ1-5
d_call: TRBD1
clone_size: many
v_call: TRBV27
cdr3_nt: TGTGCCAGCAGGACAGGGGCCAATCAGCCCCAGCATTTT
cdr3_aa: CASRTGANQPQHF

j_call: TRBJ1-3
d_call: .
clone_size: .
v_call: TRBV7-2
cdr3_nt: TGTGCCAGCAGCTTAGACGGGACACTTGGAAACACCATATATTTT
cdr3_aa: CASSLDGTLGNTIYF

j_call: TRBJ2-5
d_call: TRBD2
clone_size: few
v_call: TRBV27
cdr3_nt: TGTGCCAGCAGTAGCTTGGGGGGGGTCCAGGAGACCCAGTACTTC
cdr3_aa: CASSSLGGVQETQYF

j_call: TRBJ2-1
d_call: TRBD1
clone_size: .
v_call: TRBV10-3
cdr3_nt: TGTGCCACCCTGGTACCGGACAGGAAAAATAACAAGCAGTTCTTC
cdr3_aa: CATLVPDRKNNKQFF

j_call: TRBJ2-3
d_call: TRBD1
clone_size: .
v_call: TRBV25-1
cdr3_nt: TGTGCCAGCACCGGACAGGGGGGAACAGATACGCAGTATTTT
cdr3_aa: CASTGQGGTDTQYF

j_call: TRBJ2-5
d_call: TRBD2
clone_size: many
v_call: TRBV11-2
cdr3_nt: TGTGCCAGCAGCTTAACTGAGCGGGGACTTTACCAAGAGACCCAGTACTTC
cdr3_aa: CASSLTERGLYQETQYF

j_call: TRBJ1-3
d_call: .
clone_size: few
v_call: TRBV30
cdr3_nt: TGTGCCTGGAGTTCTGGAGTTGGAAACACCATATATTTT
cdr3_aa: CAWSSGVGNTIYF

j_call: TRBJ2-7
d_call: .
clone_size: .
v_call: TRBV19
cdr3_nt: TGTGCCAGTAGTTGGGGAGAGGGACGTTACTACGAGCAGTACTTC
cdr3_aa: CASSWGEGRYYEQYF

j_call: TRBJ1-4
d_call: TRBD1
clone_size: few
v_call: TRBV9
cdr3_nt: TGTGCCAGCAGCAACCGGGACAGGGCGGATGAAAAACTGTTTTTT
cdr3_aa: CASSNRDRADEKLFF

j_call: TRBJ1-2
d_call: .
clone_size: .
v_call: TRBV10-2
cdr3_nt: TGCGCCAGCAGCAGTACTAATGACTATGGCTACACCTTC
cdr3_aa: CASSSTNDYGYTF

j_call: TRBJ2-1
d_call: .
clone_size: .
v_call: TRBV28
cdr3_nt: TGTGCCAGCAGGTACTTAAATGAGCAGTTCTTC
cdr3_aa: CASRYLNEQFF

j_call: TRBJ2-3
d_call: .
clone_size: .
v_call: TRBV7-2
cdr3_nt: TGTGCCAGCAGCCTTTCTAGCGTCAGCACAGATACGCAGTATTTT
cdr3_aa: CASSLSSVSTDTQYF

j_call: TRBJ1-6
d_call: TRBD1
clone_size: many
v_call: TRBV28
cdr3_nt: TGTGCCAGCAAACCGGGACAGGGGGGTGGAACCCTCCACTTT
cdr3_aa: CASKPGQGGGTLHF

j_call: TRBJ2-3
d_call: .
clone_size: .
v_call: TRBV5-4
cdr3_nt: TGTGCCAGCAGCCCTGGGACTTCCCGAGGGGATACGCAGTATTTT
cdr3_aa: CASSPGTSRGDTQYF

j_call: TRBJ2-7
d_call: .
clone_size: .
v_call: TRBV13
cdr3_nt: TGTGCCAGCAGGCCGATCGGGGGGCGCATCGAGCAGTACTTC
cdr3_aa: CASRPIGGRIEQYF

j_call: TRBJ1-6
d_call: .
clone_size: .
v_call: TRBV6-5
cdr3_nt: TGTGCCAGCAGCTTAGTGGACACAAGTTGGAATTCACCCCTCCACTTT
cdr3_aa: CASSLVDTSWNSPLHF

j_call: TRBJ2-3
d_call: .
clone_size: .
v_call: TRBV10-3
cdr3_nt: TGTGCCATCAGTAGGGAGCTCACAGATACGCAGTATTTT
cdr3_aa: CAISRELTDTQYF

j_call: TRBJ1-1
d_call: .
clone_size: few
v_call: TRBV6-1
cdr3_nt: TGTGCCAGCAGTGAATGGGGATTCACCATAAGGGGCACTGAAGCTTTCTTT
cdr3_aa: CASSEWGFTIRGTEAFF

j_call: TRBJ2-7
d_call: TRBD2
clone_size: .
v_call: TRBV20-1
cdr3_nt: TGCAGTGCTAGTAGGAGGGGGCTAGCGGGAGTCGCGGCCTACGAGCAGTACTTC
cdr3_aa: CSASRRGLAGVAAYEQYF

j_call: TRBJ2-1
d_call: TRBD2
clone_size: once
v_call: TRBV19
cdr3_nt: TGTGCCAGCACCCTTCCGGGGCTAGCGGGAGCCTCCTACAATGAGCAGTTCTTC
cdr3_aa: CASTLPGLAGASYNEQFF

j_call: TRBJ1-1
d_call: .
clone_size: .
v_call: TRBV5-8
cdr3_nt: TGTGCCAGCAGCTTGGTGACGCCGGGAGTTCTTGGGACTGAAGCTTTCTTT
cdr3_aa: CASSLVTPGVLGTEAFF

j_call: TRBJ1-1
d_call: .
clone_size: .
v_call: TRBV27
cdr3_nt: TGTGCCAGCAGTTTCATTCAGGGGCACACTGAAGCTTTCTTT
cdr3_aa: CASSFIQGHTEAFF

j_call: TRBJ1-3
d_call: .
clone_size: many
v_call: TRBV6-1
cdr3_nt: TGTGCCAGCAGCTCACAGGGCGCTGGAAACACCATATATTTT
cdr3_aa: CASSSQGAGNTIYF

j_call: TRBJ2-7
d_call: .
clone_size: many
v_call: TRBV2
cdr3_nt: TGTGCCAGCAGTGAAGGTTGGGAATACGAGCAGTACTTC
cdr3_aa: CASSEGWEYEQYF

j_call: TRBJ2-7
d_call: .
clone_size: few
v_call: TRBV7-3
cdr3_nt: TGTGCCAGCAGCTCTCCCCCGGGCAAGCAGTACTTC
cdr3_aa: CASSSPPGKQYF

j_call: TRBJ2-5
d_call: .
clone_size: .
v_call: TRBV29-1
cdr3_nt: TGCAGCGTTGAGCGGCCGGGGGAGACCCAGTACTTC
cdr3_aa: CSVERPGETQYF

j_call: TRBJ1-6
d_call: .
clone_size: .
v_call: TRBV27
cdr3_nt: TGTGCCAGCAGAACTCGGGACTATAATTCACCCCTCCACTTT
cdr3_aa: CASRTRDYNSPLHF

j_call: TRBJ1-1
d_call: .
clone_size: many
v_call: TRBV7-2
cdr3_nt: TGTGCCAGCAGCTTATCGGGCAGCATGAACACTGAAGCTTTCTTT
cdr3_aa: CASSLSGSMNTEAFF

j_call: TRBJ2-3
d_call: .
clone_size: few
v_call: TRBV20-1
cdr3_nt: TGCAGTGCTAGAGAATTTGAAGATACGCAGTATTTT
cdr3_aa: CSAREFEDTQYF

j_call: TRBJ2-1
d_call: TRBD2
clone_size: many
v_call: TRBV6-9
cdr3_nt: TGTGCCAGCAGTTGGGGGGAGGGCCTCGTATACAATGAGCAGTTCTTC
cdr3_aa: CASSWGEGLVYNEQFF

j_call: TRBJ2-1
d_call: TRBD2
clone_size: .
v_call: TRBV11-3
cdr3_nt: TGTGCCAGCAGCCCCGGACTAGCGAGATCCTACAATGAGCAGTTCTTC
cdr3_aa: CASSPGLARSYNEQFF

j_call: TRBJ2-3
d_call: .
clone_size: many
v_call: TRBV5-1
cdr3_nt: TGCGCCAGCAGCTTGGGGACTATCGGCACAGATACGCAGTATTTT
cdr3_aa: CASSLGTIGTDTQYF

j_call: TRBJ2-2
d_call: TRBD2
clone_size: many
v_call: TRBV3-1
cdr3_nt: TGTGCCAGCAGCCAAGAGGGGCGGGAGATCTACACCGGGGAGCTGTTTTTT
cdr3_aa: CASSQEGREIYTGELFF

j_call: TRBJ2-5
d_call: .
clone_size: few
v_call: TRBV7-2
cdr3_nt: TGTGCCAGCAGCGGGGTGGCCCAAGAGACCCAGTACTTC
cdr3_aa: CASSGVAQETQYF

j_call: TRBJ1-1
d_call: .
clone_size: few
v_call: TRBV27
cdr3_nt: TGTGCCAGCAGCAGCCTTACCAGAGGGAGCACTGAAGCTTTCTTT
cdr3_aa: CASSSLTRGSTEAFF

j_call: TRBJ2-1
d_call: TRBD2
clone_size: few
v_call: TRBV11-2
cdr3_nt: TGTGCCAGCAGCCTTACCCCAGCGGGAGACAGCAAAAATGAGCAGTTCTTC
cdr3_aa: CASSLTPAGDSKNEQFF

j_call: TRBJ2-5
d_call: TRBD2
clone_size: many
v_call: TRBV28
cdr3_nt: TGTGCCAGCAGTTTGAACGCGGGAGGTTTTGAGACCCAGTACTTC
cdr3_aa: CASSLNAGGFETQYF

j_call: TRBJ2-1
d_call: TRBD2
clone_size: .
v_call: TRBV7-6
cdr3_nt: TGTGCCAGCAGCTTATCCGTAGCGGGAGGGGCGTTGGATGAGCAGTTCTTC
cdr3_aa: CASSLSVAGGALDEQFF

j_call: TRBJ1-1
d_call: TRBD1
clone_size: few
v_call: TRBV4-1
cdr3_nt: TGCGCCAGCAGCCAACAACAGGGGGAGAGCACTGAAGCTTTCTTT
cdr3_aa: CASSQQQGESTEAFF

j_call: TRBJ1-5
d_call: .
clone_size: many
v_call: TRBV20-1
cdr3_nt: TGCAGTGCTGGACTGACAGGAAAAGGCCAGCCCCAGCATTTT
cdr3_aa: CSAGLTGKGQPQHF

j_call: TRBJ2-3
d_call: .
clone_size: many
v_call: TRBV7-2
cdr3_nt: TGTGCCAGCAGCTTACCCACAGATACGCAGTATTTT
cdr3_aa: CASSLPTDTQYF

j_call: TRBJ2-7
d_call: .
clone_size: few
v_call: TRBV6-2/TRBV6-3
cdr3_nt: TGTGCCAGCAGATCCGGGACCCTTAACGGAGCGGGCTCCTACGAGCAGTACTTC
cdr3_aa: CASRSGTLNGAGSYEQYF

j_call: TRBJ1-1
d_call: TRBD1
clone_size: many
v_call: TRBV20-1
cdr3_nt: TGCAGTGCTAGACCCGGGACAGGGGAACGTAAAGCTTTCTTT
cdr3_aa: CSARPGTGERKAFF

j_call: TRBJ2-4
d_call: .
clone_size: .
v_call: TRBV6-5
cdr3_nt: TGTGCCAGCAGTTACCCAGCGGGCCTTGCCAAAAACATTCAGTACTTC
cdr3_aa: CASSYPAGLAKNIQYF

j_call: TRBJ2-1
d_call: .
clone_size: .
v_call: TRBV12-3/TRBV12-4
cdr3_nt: TGTGCCAGCACCCCTATGTGGGGGAATGAGCAGTTCTTC
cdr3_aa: CASTPMWGNEQFF